This entry lists 8 T cell receptor beta chains sequenced from one sample in a study of blood T cell repertoires in COVID-19 (TCRdb year 2020). Library preparation employed the immunoSEQ multiplex PCR assay. Sourced from immuneACCESS, this table was stored by TCRdb with only in-frame sequences that have V and J called. A share of the clones is absent; for the studies checked, an unresolved V gene accounts for under half, and the remainder has no known explanation. In all, the sample holds some 190,000 clones, and 70% to 90% of those were seen once. The biggest ten clones account for around 3% of the sample. The specimen sequenced was peripheral blood. The receptor set was obtained from a man aged 55 to 70 with acute or convalescent COVID-19.

The V and J genes are TRBV5-1 and TRBJ2-5; 7 bases are a match to TRBD2. J gave up 4 bases and V 4 bases, and 7 bases lay outside the gene matches. This CDR3 is built from 14 residues. The V gene's germline CDR1 is SGHRS and CDR2 YFSETQ. In DNA, the CDR3 is TGCGCCAGCAGCCGACTGGGCGGGGGAGAGACCCAGTACTTC. It yields the protein CASSRLGGGETQYF.

The chain is built from TRBV13 and TRBJ2-5; D not resolved. The CDR3 runs 11 residues. Trimming took 5 bases from V and 2 from J, leaving 3 bases between them. Per germline, CDR1 PRHDT and CDR2 FYEKMQ (reference sequence). In DNA form, the CDR3 reads TGTGCCAGCAGCCATCAAGAGACCCAGTACTTC. It codes for CASSHQETQYF.

The rearrangement uses TRBV23-1 and TRBJ2-7; maybe TRBD1 (6 bases). TRBV23-1 is an ORF for which the function is uncertain. The CDR3 spans 17 residues. V was cut by 3 bases and J by 0 bases, with 18 bases left in between. As DNA, the CDR3 is TGCGCCAGCAGTCACCCTCTTAGGACAGCGAGCTCCTACGAGCAGTACTTC. It codes for CASSHPLRTASSYEQYF.

This chain connects TRBV28 to TRBJ2-3; D may be TRBD2 (5 bases). V was trimmed by 3 bases and J by 6 bases, leaving 22 bases between them. This CDR3 region has 17 residues. Germline assignment: CDR1 MDHEN and CDR2 SYDVKM. CDR3 loop: CASSFPPSSERGDTQYF. DNA of the CDR3: TGTGCCAGCAGTTTCCCCCCGAGTAGCGAGCGTGGGGATACGCAGTATTTT.

The rearrangement uses TRBV4-1 and TRBJ2-5; D is perhaps TRBD2 (6 bases). V shed 4 bases and J shed 4 bases, with 10 bases lying between them. The CDR3 runs to 13 residues. CDR1 is MGHRA, CDR2 YSYEKL, per germline. In DNA, the CDR3 is TGCGCCAGCAGCCCGGGACTCCCAGAGACCCAGTACTTC. Translating it yields CASSPGLPETQYF.

The rearrangement uses TRBV19 and TRBJ2-1; the D is unclear. CDR1 is LNHDA and CDR2 is SQIVND in the germline V gene (reference sequence). This CDR3 comprises 14 residues. V was shortened by 3 bases and J by 10 bases, with 16 bases between the two germline ends. CDR3 region: CASSISVGLPEQFF. The DNA for the CDR3 is TGTGCCAGTAGTATTTCGGTGGGCTTGCCCGAGCAGTTCTTC.

This clone was recorded once. For the CDR3, the DNA is TGTGCCAGCAGTTCAAAGTGGCCAGCCTACGAGCAGTACTTC. Its translation: CASSSKWPAYEQYF. J is TRBJ2-7 and V is TRBV27; the D is unclear. This CDR3 is built from 14 residues. Per germline, CDR1 MNHEY and CDR2 SMNVEV (reference sequence). V lost 4 bases and J lost 2, with 12 bases in between.

A single count supports this clone. This chain uses TRBV15 with TRBJ1-6; TRBD1 aligns across 7 bases. Germline CDR1 LNHNV, CDR2 YYDKDF (reference sequence). V lost 1 base to trimming and J lost 7 bases; unmatched junction nucleotides: 10. This CDR3 contains 17 residues. Here the CDR3 DNA reads TGTGCCACCAGCAGAGCAAGGACAGGATTTCACAATTCACCCCTCCACTTT. This translates into CATSRARTGFHNSPLHF.